This TCR beta chain was captured by sequencing in a study of blood T cell repertoires in COVID-19. The table came from immunoSEQ multiplex PCR; TCRdb's copy has only in-frame clones and leaves some out. This table has some 450,000 clones, around 88% appearing once. The CDR3 consists of 13 residues. CDR1 and CDR2 (germline): KGHDR, SFDVKD. Trimming took off 2 bases at V and 12 bases at J, with 13 bases between the two ends. The chain is built from TRBV24-1 and TRBJ2-1, with D possibly TRBD1 on 5 matching bases. This receptor was taken from a woman between 50 and 59 years old with COVID-19, enrolled during active disease. The sequencing sample was made of peripheral blood. The CDR3 DNA reads as TGTGCCACCAGTGATTACTGGTGGCAGGGGCAGTTCTTC. It yields the protein CATSDYWWQGQFF.